This T cell receptor beta chain was retrieved from a study of cytomegalovirus exposure and HLA in healthy donors. Whole-study context: An analysis done earlier identified approximately 120 million unique TCR beta sequences from about 179 million T cells. Findings and limits, study-wide: An apparent linkage of common viral pathogens to several of the most significant clusters emerged in a later analysis.

PCR was performed using 60 Vbeta and 13 Jbeta primers. As handled by the study authors: A follow-up analysis tallied approximately 85 million unique TCR beta chains, approximately 10 million shared. The table came from immunoSEQ multiplex PCR; TCRdb's copy has only in-frame clones and leaves some out. The V and J calls and clone size were taken over from that table, and D and trimming were inferred from the DNA. The table lists roughly 160,000 clones, 70% to 85% of them singletons. This clone was found a few times. Its target is not known. The sequence derives from a man aged 40-49 years in good health and CMV-seronegative. The sample was PBMCs.

CDR3 in DNA: TGTGCCAGTAGTATGCGAGGCGGTTATAGCAATCAGCCCCAGCATTTT. It translates to CASSMRGGYSNQPQHF. The chain employs TRBV19 and TRBJ1-5; D is undetermined. CDR3 length: 16 residues. V lost 3 bases and J lost 0, with 12 bases in between. Per the germline V gene, CDR1 is LNHDA and CDR2 is SQIVND (reference sequence).